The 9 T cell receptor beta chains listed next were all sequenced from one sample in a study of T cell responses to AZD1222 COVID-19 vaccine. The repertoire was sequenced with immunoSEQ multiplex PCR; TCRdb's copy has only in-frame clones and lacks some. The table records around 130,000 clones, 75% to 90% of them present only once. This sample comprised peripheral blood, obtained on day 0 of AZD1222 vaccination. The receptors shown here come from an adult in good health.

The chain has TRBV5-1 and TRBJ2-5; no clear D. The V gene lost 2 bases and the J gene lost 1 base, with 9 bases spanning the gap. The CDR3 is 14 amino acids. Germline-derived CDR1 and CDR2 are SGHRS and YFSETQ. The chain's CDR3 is CASSLWQPQETQYF. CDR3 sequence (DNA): TGCGCCAGCAGCTTATGGCAGCCCCAAGAGACCCAGTACTTC.

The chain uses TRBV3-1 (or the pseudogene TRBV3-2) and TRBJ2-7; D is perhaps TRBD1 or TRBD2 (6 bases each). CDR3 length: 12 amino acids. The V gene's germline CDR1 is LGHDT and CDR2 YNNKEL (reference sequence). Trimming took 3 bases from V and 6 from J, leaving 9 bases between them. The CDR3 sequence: CASSQRGVEQYF. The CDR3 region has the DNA TGTGCCAGCAGCCAGAGGGGGGTCGAGCAGTACTTC.

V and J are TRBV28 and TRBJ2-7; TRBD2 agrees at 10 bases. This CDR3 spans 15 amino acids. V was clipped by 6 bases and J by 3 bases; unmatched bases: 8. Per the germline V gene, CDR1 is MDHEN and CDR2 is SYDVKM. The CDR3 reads CASRPQLAGLYEQYF. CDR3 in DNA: TGTGCCAGCAGACCCCAACTAGCGGGGCTCTACGAGCAGTACTTC.

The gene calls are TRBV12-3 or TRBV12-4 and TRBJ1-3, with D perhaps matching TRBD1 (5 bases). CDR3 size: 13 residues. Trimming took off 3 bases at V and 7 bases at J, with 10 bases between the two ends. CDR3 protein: CASSFRTLNTIYF. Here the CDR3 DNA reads TGTGCCAGCAGTTTCCGGACACTTAACACCATATATTTT.

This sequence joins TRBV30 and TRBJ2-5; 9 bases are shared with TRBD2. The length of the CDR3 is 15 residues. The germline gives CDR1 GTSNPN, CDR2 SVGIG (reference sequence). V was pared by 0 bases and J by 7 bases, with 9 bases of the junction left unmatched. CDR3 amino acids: CAWSVLAGPGVTQYF. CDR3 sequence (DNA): TGTGCCTGGAGTGTACTAGCGGGCCCCGGGGTGACCCAGTACTTC.

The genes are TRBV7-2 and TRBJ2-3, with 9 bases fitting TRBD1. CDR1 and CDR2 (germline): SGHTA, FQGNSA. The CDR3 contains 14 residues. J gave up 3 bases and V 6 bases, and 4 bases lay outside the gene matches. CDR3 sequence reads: CASSPGQGTDTQYF. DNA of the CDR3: TGTGCCAGCAGTCCGGGACAGGGAACAGATACGCAGTATTTT.

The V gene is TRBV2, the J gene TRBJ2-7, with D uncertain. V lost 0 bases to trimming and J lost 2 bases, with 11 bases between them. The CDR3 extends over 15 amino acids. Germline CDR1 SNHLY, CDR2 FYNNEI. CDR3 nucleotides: TGTGCCAGCAGTGAAGCCTCGGGCACCGCCTACGAGCAGTACTTC. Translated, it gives CASSEASGTAYEQYF.

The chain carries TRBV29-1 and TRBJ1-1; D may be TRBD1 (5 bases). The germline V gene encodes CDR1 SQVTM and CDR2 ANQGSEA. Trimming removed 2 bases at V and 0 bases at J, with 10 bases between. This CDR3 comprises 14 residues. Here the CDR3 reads CSVEPRVLNTEAFF. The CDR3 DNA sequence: TGCAGCGTTGAACCCAGGGTGTTGAACACTGAAGCTTTCTTT.

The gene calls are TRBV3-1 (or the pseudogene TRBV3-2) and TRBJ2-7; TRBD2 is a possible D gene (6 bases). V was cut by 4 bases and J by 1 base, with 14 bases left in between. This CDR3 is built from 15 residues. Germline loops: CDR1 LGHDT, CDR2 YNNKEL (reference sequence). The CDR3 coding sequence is TGTGCCAGCAGCCCCCAACCGGGGGAATCCTACGAGCAGTACTTC. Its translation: CASSPQPGESYEQYF.